This T cell receptor (beta chain) is drawn from a study of T cell responses to AZD1222 COVID-19 vaccine. Assay used: immunoSEQ multiplex PCR; TCRdb lists only in-frame clones, some missing. The sample comprises around 99,000 clones, approximately 90% of which are singletons, and about 5% rests with the top ten. This CDR3 contains 14 residues. Germline V CDR1 and CDR2: KGHSH, LQKENI. The V and J ends lost 2 bases and 2 bases respectively, with 7 bases between them. The sequence came from an adult who received the AZD1222 COVID-19 vaccine. The starting material was peripheral blood, obtained 28 days after the second AZD1222 dose. The chain is built from TRBV18 and TRBJ1-5, with D possibly TRBD1 on 5 matching bases. CDR3 bases: TGTGCCAGCTCACCATCGGGGGGCAATCAGCCCCAGCATTTT. Its protein is CASSPSGGNQPQHF.